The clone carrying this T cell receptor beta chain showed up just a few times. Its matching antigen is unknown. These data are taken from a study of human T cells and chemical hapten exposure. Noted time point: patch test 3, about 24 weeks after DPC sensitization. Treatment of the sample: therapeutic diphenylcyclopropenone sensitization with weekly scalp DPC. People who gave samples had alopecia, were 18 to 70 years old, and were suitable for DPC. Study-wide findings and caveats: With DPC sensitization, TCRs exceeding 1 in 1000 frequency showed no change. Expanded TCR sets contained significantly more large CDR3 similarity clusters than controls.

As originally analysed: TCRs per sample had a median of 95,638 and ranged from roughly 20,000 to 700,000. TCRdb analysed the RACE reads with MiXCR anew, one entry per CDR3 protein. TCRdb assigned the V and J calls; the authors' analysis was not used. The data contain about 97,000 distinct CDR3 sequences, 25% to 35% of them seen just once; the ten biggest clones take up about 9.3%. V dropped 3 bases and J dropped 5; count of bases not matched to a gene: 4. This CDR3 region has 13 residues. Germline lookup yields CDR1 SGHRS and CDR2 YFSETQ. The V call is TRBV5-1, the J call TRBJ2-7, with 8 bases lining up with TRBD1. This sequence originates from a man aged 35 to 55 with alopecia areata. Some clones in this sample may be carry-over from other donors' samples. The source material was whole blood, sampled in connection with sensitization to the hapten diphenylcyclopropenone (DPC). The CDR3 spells CASSSGQGNEQYF. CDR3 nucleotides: TGCGCCAGCAGCTCCGGACAGGGCAACGAGCAGTACTTC.